This is a list of T cell receptor beta chains from one sample in a study of blood T cell repertoires in COVID-19. Measured with immunoSEQ multiplex PCR; TCRdb has only the in-frame clones, and not every one. The sample carries over 250,000 clones, 88% recorded once. The sample consisted of peripheral blood. The receptor source for this set is a woman aged 25 to 39 with acute or convalescent COVID-19. Both conserved end residues are part of each CDR3. The D gene is left open where the match is weak. A row's size may be missing; if present it is once, few, many or a size class.

D: NA
size: few
J: TRBJ1-4
V: TRBV3-1/TRBV3-2
DNA: TGTGCCAGCAGCCAACAGGCGACTAATGAAAAACTGTTTTTT
CDR3: CASSQQATNEKLFF

D: TRBD1
size: once
J: TRBJ2-7
V: TRBV5-6
DNA: TGTGCCAGCAGCTCCTTGGACAGGGACTCCGAGCAGTACTTC
CDR3: CASSSLDRDSEQYF

D: TRBD2
size: NA
J: TRBJ2-7
V: TRBV6-2/TRBV6-3
DNA: TGTGCCAGCAGTTACACCCTAGCGGGAAAAAACTACGAGCAGTACTTC
CDR3: CASSYTLAGKNYEQYF

D: TRBD2
size: NA
J: TRBJ2-7
V: TRBV29-1
DNA: TGCAGCGCCAAGGGACTAGCGGGAGGGAACGCCTACGAGCAGTACTTC
CDR3: CSAKGLAGGNAYEQYF

D: TRBD1
size: NA
J: TRBJ2-1
V: TRBV2
DNA: TGTGCCAGCAGGACCGGGACAGGGCACAATGAGCAGTTCTTC
CDR3: CASRTGTGHNEQFF

D: NA
size: NA
J: TRBJ2-1
V: TRBV19
DNA: TGTGCCAGTAGTTTCCAGGGTGGTGAGCAGTTCTTC
CDR3: CASSFQGGEQFF

D: NA
size: once
J: TRBJ2-5
V: TRBV7-8
DNA: TGTGCCAGCAGCTTCCGGGACTTTCAAGAGACCCAGTACTTC
CDR3: CASSFRDFQETQYF

D: TRBD2
size: NA
J: TRBJ2-2
V: TRBV19
DNA: TGTGCCAGTAGTATAGGTGTTTCCAGCGGGAGGGCCGGGGAGCTGTTTTTT
CDR3: CASSIGVSSGRAGELFF

D: NA
size: few
J: TRBJ2-3
V: TRBV6-5
DNA: TGTGCCAGCAAAATCCAGGGTCCCCTCGGTACGCAGTATTTT
CDR3: CASKIQGPLGTQYF

D: TRBD2
size: few
J: TRBJ2-2
V: TRBV11-2
DNA: TGTGCCAGCATGATACGTAGCGGGAGAACCGGGGAGCTGTTTTTT
CDR3: CASMIRSGRTGELFF

D: TRBD2
size: NA
J: TRBJ2-5
V: TRBV9
DNA: TGTGCCAGCAGCTCCGGGACTAGCGGGAGTGAGACCCAGTACTTC
CDR3: CASSSGTSGSETQYF

D: NA
size: NA
J: TRBJ2-7
V: TRBV5-8
DNA: TGTGCCAGCAGCTTGGTAGAGACTCTCTCCTACGAGCAGTACTTC
CDR3: CASSLVETLSYEQYF

D: NA
size: NA
J: TRBJ2-2
V: TRBV5-1
DNA: TGCGCCAGCAGCCTACCGGGACAGAACACCGGGGAGCTGTTTTTT
CDR3: CASSLPGQNTGELFF

D: TRBD2
size: NA
J: TRBJ2-3
V: TRBV7-2
DNA: TGTGCCAGCAGCGCAACGCTAGCGGGAGGGGTTCATACGCAGTATTTT
CDR3: CASSATLAGGVHTQYF

D: NA
size: NA
J: TRBJ1-5
V: TRBV5-6
DNA: TGTGCCAGCAGCATACAGGGCAATCAGCCCCAGCATTTT
CDR3: CASSIQGNQPQHF

D: TRBD2
size: NA
J: TRBJ2-7
V: TRBV7-8
DNA: TGTGCCAGCAGCCGCGGGACTAGCCGCTACGAGCAGTACTTC
CDR3: CASSRGTSRYEQYF

D: NA
size: NA
J: TRBJ1-6
V: TRBV4-3
DNA: TGCGCCAGCAGCCAAGGGCCAGTAAATAATTCACCCCTCCACTTT
CDR3: CASSQGPVNNSPLHF